Listed below are T cell receptor beta chains from one sample, sequenced in a study of blood T cell repertoires in COVID-19. Sequenced by immunoSEQ multiplex PCR; TCRdb stores in-frame clones only, minus some. Of under 500,000 clones in the sample, roughly 91% were seen once. Material for sequencing was peripheral blood. The receptors shown here come from a woman aged 30 to 39 with acute or convalescent COVID-19. The CDR3 runs from the conserved cysteine through the conserved F or W. The D gene is left open where the match is weak. Where a row states a size, it is once, few, many or the class of an expanded clone; other rows omit it.

V: TRBV7-3
D: TRBD2
size: .
J: TRBJ2-1
DNA: TGTGCCAGCAGCTTAAGCGGGGGGCCGGGAGGTGAGCAGTTCTTC
CDR3: CASSLSGGPGGEQFF

V: TRBV2
D: TRBD2
size: .
J: TRBJ2-1
DNA: TGTGCCAGCAGTGAACTGACTAGCGGATTCAATGAGCAGTTCTTC
CDR3: CASSELTSGFNEQFF

V: TRBV24-1
D: TRBD1
size: .
J: TRBJ1-2
DNA: TGTGCCACCAGTGACTCGACAGGGCTCGACTATGGCTACACCTTC
CDR3: CATSDSTGLDYGYTF

V: TRBV9
D: TRBD1
size: .
J: TRBJ2-3
DNA: TGTGCCAGCAGCGCCGAACAGGGGGGTTCTTTATCGTTCCCAGATACGCAGTATTTT
CDR3: CASSAEQGGSLSFPDTQYF

V: TRBV7-2
D: .
size: .
J: TRBJ1-1
DNA: TGTGCCAGCAGCTTAGGAGGTTGGCAGGGAGAAGCTTTCTTT
CDR3: CASSLGGWQGEAFF

V: TRBV5-1
D: TRBD1
size: .
J: TRBJ2-7
DNA: TGCGCCAGCAGCTTGGAGGGGGACAGGTCCTATGACGAGCAGTACTTC
CDR3: CASSLEGDRSYDEQYF

V: TRBV19
D: .
size: .
J: TRBJ2-2
DNA: TGTGCCAGTAGTATAAAAGGGGGAGTAACCGGGGAGCTGTTTTTT
CDR3: CASSIKGGVTGELFF

V: TRBV7-9
D: TRBD1
size: .
J: TRBJ2-7
DNA: TGTGCCAGCAGCTCAACCGACAGGGGGTCCTACGAGCAGTACTTC
CDR3: CASSSTDRGSYEQYF

V: TRBV19
D: TRBD1
size: few
J: TRBJ1-1
DNA: TGTGCCAGTAGTATAGATTCAAGGACAGGAGAAGCTTTCTTT
CDR3: CASSIDSRTGEAFF

V: TRBV28
D: .
size: few
J: TRBJ1-3
DNA: TGTGCCAGCACCGTGGGCTTCACGAGCTCTGGAAACACCATATATTTT
CDR3: CASTVGFTSSGNTIYF

V: TRBV28
D: TRBD1
size: .
J: TRBJ2-1
DNA: TGTGCCAGCAGTTCACGGACAGGAGCCAATGAGCAGTTCTTC
CDR3: CASSSRTGANEQFF

V: TRBV23-1
D: .
size: once
J: TRBJ2-5
DNA: TGCGCCAGCAAAAAGGGGGAGACCCAGTACTTC
CDR3: CASKKGETQYF

V: TRBV27
D: .
size: .
J: TRBJ1-4
DNA: TGTGCCAGCAGTTTAAGGCCCAGGGTAGGCACTAATGAAAAACTGTTTTTT
CDR3: CASSLRPRVGTNEKLFF

V: TRBV30
D: TRBD2
size: once
J: TRBJ2-1
DNA: TGTGCCTGGAGCCCGCTAGCGGGGGGGCTGAATGAGCAGTTCTTC
CDR3: CAWSPLAGGLNEQFF

V: TRBV5-6
D: .
size: .
J: TRBJ2-7
DNA: TGTGCCAGCAGCTCCCCGACTATTTCCTCCTACGAGCAGTACTTC
CDR3: CASSSPTISSYEQYF

V: TRBV28
D: TRBD1
size: .
J: TRBJ1-1
DNA: TGTGCCAGCAGTGGTCCCGGGACAGGGGGTAGGGGTGAAGCTTTCTTT
CDR3: CASSGPGTGGRGEAFF

V: TRBV9
D: .
size: .
J: TRBJ1-3
DNA: TGTGCCAGCAGCGTAGCCGGACAGATCTCTGGAAACACCATATATTTT
CDR3: CASSVAGQISGNTIYF

V: TRBV5-1
D: .
size: .
J: TRBJ1-5
DNA: TGCGCCAGCAGCCCAACAGGTTTTCAGCCCCAGCATTTT
CDR3: CASSPTGFQPQHF

V: TRBV5-1
D: .
size: .
J: TRBJ2-1
DNA: TGCGCCAGCAGCTTGGCAGGGGTCTACAATGAGCAGTTCTTC
CDR3: CASSLAGVYNEQFF

V: TRBV29-1
D: .
size: .
J: TRBJ1-2
DNA: TGCAGCGTTGAAGGGGCAGGGTCATCGCGATATGGCTACACCTTC
CDR3: CSVEGAGSSRYGYTF

V: TRBV6-1
D: TRBD1
size: .
J: TRBJ2-5
DNA: TGTGCCAGCAGTTCCCCGGGACAGCCTCTGGAGACCCAGTACTTC
CDR3: CASSSPGQPLETQYF

V: TRBV6-6
D: TRBD1
size: .
J: TRBJ2-7
DNA: TGTGCCAGCAATCGCCAGGGGGACGAGCAGTACTTC
CDR3: CASNRQGDEQYF